These 21 T cell receptor beta chains came from one sample sequenced in a study of T cell responses to AZD1222 COVID-19 vaccine. Sequenced by immunoSEQ multiplex PCR; TCRdb stores in-frame clones only, minus some. Of 140,000 to 150,000 clones in the sample, more than 80% were seen once. Source: peripheral blood, taken on day 0 of AZD1222 vaccination. The receptors were gathered from an adult in good health.

The chain is built from TRBV9 and TRBJ2-5; a weak D match, TRBD2 (5 bases). The CDR3 is 13 amino acids. The V end lost 0 bases, the J end lost 5 bases, and 8 bases lay between the germline ends. Germline-derived CDR1 and CDR2 are SGDLS and YYNGEE. CDR3 nucleotide sequence: TGTGCCAGCAGCGTAGGGACTGGGGAGACCCAGTACTTC. Translated, it gives CASSVGTGETQYF.

The chain couples TRBV28 to TRBJ1-1, with D unclear. CDR1 is MDHEN, CDR2 SYDVKM, per germline. The V end was cut by 3 bases, the J end by 2 bases, with 13 bases between. There are 15 residues in the CDR3. This CDR3 reads CASSFRVRFNTEAFF. CDR3 in DNA: TGTGCCAGCAGTTTTAGAGTAAGGTTCAACACTGAAGCTTTCTTT. Variable domain in full (rest from reference TRBV28 and TRBJ1-1): DVKVTQSSRYLVKRTGEKVFLECVQDMDHENMFWYRQDPGLGLRLIYFSYDVKMKEKGDIPEGYSVSREKKERFSLILESASTNQTSMYLCASSFRVRFNTEAFFGQGTRLTVV.

This clone was counted a single time. The J gene is TRBJ2-1, the V gene TRBV10-1, with a possible D match to TRBD2 (6 bases). Trimming took off 6 bases at V and 0 bases at J, with 15 bases between the two ends. CDR3 size: 16 residues. CDR1 is WNHNN, CDR2 SYGVQD, per germline (reference sequence). CDR3 DNA sequence: TGCGCCAGCAGCTCGGGCGGGGTTCCCTCCTACAATGAGCAGTTCTTC. Protein: CASSSGGVPSYNEQFF.

The count of this clone is one. The chain's CDR3 is CASIPWGVANEKLFF. The CDR3 nucleotides read TGTGCCAGCATCCCGTGGGGGGTCGCTAATGAAAAACTGTTTTTT. The chain has TRBV5-6 and TRBJ1-4; possible D gene TRBD1, 5 bases. Trimming cost V 6 bases and J 3 bases, with 15 bases left between them. The CDR3 spans 15 residues. The germline V gene has CDR1 SGHDT and CDR2 YYEEEE.

The chain uses TRBV7-9 and TRBJ2-7; no reliable D call. The CDR3 runs 14 residues. The V and J ends lost 1 base and 2 bases respectively, with 9 bases between them. Germline CDR1 reads SEHNR; CDR2 reads FQNEAQ (reference sequence). In DNA, the CDR3 is TGTGCCAGCAGCTTAGAAGGCGGTACCTACGAGCAGTACTTC. Translated: CASSLEGGTYEQYF.

The chain joins TRBV7-2 to TRBJ1-1; 11 nucleotides match TRBD1. The V and J ends lost 3 bases and 3 bases, in that order; junction bases with no gene match: 6. The CDR3 totals 16 residues. CDR1 is SGHTA, CDR2 FQGNSA, per germline. This CDR3 is CASSFRDRGYHTEAFF. In DNA, the CDR3 is TGTGCCAGCAGCTTCCGGGACAGGGGGTATCACACTGAAGCTTTCTTT. Full variable domain (missing parts from reference TRBV7-2 and TRBJ1-1): GAGVSQSPSNKVTEKGKDVELRCDPISGHTALYWYRQSLGQGLEFLIYFQGNSAPDKSGLPSDRFSAERTGGSVSTLTIQRTQQEDSAVYLCASSFRDRGYHTEAFFGQGTRLTVV.

The chain links TRBV10-3 to TRBJ1-5, with D unresolved. The CDR3 has 16 residues. Germline V CDR1 and CDR2: ENHRY, SYGVKD. The V end lost 3 bases, the J end lost 4 bases, and 16 bases lay between the germline ends. CDR3 loop: CAISEVESRWNQPQHF. CDR3 in DNA: TGTGCCATCAGTGAAGTAGAGTCACGGTGGAATCAGCCCCAGCATTTT.

This clone appeared once. This CDR3 is CASSYGQGNQPQHF. The CDR3 DNA reads TGTGCCAGCAGTTACGGACAGGGAAATCAGCCCCAGCATTTT. The J gene is TRBJ1-5, the V gene TRBV6-5; 8 positions match TRBD1. Germline V gene data show CDR1 as MNHEY and CDR2 as SVGAGI. This CDR3 region has 14 residues. J lost 4 bases, V lost 2 bases, and 1 base had no gene match.

The rearrangement uses TRBV6-4 and TRBJ2-1; 14 nucleotides agree with TRBD2. In germline, CDR1 is MRHNA, CDR2 SNTAGT. The CDR3 loop spans 14 amino acids. J was trimmed by 9 bases and V by 2 bases; bases with no gene match: 0. CDR3 coding DNA: TGTGCCAGCAGTGACGGGACTAGCGGGAGTGAGCAGTTCTTC. This translates into CASSDGTSGSEQFF.

This chain connects TRBV19 to TRBJ1-5; TRBD1 aligns across 7 bases. CDR1 and CDR2 from the germline V gene are LNHDA and SQIVND (reference sequence). Trimming cost V 7 bases and J 3 bases; bases outside gene matches: 6. The CDR3 runs 14 residues. The DNA for the CDR3 is TGTGCCAGTACGGGGGGACAGCTCAATCAGCCCCAGCATTTT. It codes for CASTGGQLNQPQHF.

This clone was seen only a few times. The chain is built from TRBV14 and TRBJ2-7; D perhaps matches TRBD2 (5 bases). Germline V gene lookup returns CDR1 SGHDN and CDR2 FVKESK. This CDR3 comprises 15 residues. The ends were cut back, 4 bases at V and 4 bases at J, with 17 bases in the middle. Written as DNA, the CDR3 is TGTGCCAGCAGCCCACGCTATGTGGGAGTTTACGAGCAGTACTTC. Its translation: CASSPRYVGVYEQYF.

The chain recombines TRBV28 with TRBJ1-1; perhaps TRBD1 as D (6 bases). The V gene's germline CDR1 is MDHEN and CDR2 SYDVKM. Trimming removed 10 bases at V and 8 bases at J, with 23 bases between. The CDR3 contains 14 residues. Here the CDR3 DNA reads TGTGCCACCGCTCGGGACACCGAAGCTATAGAAGCTTTCTTT. Translation: CATARDTEAIEAFF.

The chain joins TRBV5-4 to TRBJ1-2, with D possibly being TRBD1 (6 bases). Germline V lookup: CDR1 SGHNT, CDR2 YYREEE (reference sequence). This CDR3 has 16 residues. V was shortened by 3 bases and J by 7 bases, with 22 bases between the two germline ends. CDR3 in DNA: TGTGCCAGCAGCTCGGTGTCGGGACTCATAGGGGGTGGCTACACCTTC. This translates into CASSSVSGLIGGGYTF.

The chain joins TRBV30 to TRBJ2-7; the match to TRBD1 covers 7 bases. V dropped 5 bases and J dropped 10; count of bases not matched to a gene: 14. Germline CDR1 reads GTSNPN; CDR2 reads SVGIG (reference sequence). CDR3 length equals 13 residues. DNA for the CDR3: TGTGCCTGGGCCGTGGGACAGCTATCGATTCAGTACTTC. The encoded protein is CAWAVGQLSIQYF. The full variable domain, in which reference TRBV30 and TRBJ2-7 provide the parts outside the CDR3, is SQTIHQWPATLVQPVGSPLSLECTVEGTSNPNLYWYRQAAGRGLQLLFYSVGIGQISSEVPQNLSASRPQDRQFILSSKKLLLSDSGFYLCAWAVGQLSIQYFGPGTRLTVT.

This clone was seen only a few times. The chain links TRBV2 to TRBJ1-1; 9 bases are a match to TRBD1. CDR3 length: 14 residues. From germline, CDR1 is SNHLY and CDR2 FYNNEI. V shed 6 bases and J 0 bases; nucleotides not matched to a gene: 2. The DNA of the CDR3 is TGTGCCAGCAGGACAGGGGGGATGAACACTGAAGCTTTCTTT. Translating it yields CASRTGGMNTEAFF. Filled out from reference TRBV2 and TRBJ1-1, the complete variable domain reads EPEVTQTPSHQVTQMGQEVILRCVPISNHLYFYWYRQILGQKVEFLVSFYNNEISEKSEIFDDQFSVERPDGSNFTLKIRSTKLEDSAMYFCASRTGGMNTEAFFGQGTRLTVV.

V gene TRBV6-4 combines with J gene TRBJ1-6; D is ambiguous. The CDR3 is 15 residues long. V was shortened by 2 bases and J by 9 bases, with 14 bases between the two germline ends. The germline CDR1 and CDR2 sequences are MRHNA and SNTAGT. CDR3 residues: CASSDNPSSGSPLHF. The CDR3 DNA sequence: TGTGCCAGCAGTGACAACCCCTCGTCGGGTTCACCCCTCCACTTT.

The sample holds one count of this clone. The gene calls are TRBV7-6 and TRBJ1-4; D not certain. The CDR3 runs to 15 residues. V was trimmed by 0 bases and J by 5 bases, leaving 10 bases between them. CDR1 and CDR2 (germline): SGHVS, FNYEAQ. CDR3 protein: CASSLAPVNNEKLFF. In DNA form, the CDR3 reads TGTGCCAGCAGCTTAGCTCCGGTAAACAATGAAAAACTGTTTTTT.

The chain uses TRBV15 and TRBJ1-1; no clear D. There are 14 residues in the CDR3. Germline values: CDR1 LNHNV, CDR2 YYDKDF (reference sequence). Trimming shortened V by 0 bases and J by 4 bases, and 9 bases separated the two germline ends. Here the CDR3 DNA reads TGTGCCACCAGCAGAGATATTATAGGCACTGAAGCTTTCTTT. Translation gives CATSRDIIGTEAFF.

The V and J genes are TRBV28 and TRBJ2-3; D perhaps matches TRBD2 (6 bases). V lost 2 bases and J 1 base, leaving 10 bases between the germline ends. CDR1 is MDHEN and CDR2 is SYDVKM in the germline V gene. The length of the CDR3 is 15 residues. The DNA of the CDR3 is TGTGCCAGCAGTTTACTAGCGCCTCGCACAGATACGCAGTATTTT. It is translated as CASSLLAPRTDTQYF.

The chain couples TRBV27 to TRBJ2-7; tentatively, D is TRBD2 (6 bases). The length of the CDR3 is 13 residues. The germline CDR1 and CDR2 sequences are MNHEY and SMNVEV (reference sequence). Trimming shortened V by 8 bases and J by 4 bases, and 15 bases separated the two germline ends. This chain's CDR3 is CASHGGRPYEQYF. The CDR3 region has the DNA TGTGCCAGCCATGGAGGGAGGCCTTACGAGCAGTACTTC.

The rearrangement joins TRBV30 to TRBJ2-1, with 8 bases matching TRBD1. V gave up 2 bases and J gave up 7 bases; unmatched junction bases: 19. CDR1 and CDR2 (germline): GTSNPN, SVGIG (reference sequence). CDR3 length: 18 residues. CDR3 nucleotide sequence: TGTGCCTGGAGTCGACATCAAGGCAGGGGGCGCCGGGAAAATGAGCAGTTCTTC. It specifies CAWSRHQGRGRRENEQFF.